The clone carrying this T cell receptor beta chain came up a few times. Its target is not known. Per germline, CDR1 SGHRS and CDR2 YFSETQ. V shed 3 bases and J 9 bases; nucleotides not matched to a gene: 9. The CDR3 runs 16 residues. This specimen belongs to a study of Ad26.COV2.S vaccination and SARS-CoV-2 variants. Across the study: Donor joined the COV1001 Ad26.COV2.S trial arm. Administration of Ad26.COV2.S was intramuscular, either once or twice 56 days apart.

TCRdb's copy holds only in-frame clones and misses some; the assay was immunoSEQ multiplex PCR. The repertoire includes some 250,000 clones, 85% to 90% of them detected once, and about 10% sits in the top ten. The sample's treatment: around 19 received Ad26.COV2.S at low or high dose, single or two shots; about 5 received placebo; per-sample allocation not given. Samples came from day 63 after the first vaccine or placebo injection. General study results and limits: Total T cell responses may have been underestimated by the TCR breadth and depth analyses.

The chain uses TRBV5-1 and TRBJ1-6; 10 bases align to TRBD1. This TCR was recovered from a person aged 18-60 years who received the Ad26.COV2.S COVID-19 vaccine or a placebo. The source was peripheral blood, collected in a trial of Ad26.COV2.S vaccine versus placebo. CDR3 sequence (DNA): TGCGCCAGCAGCTCCACTTTCCGGGACAGGGGTTCACCCCTCCACTTT. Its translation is CASSSTFRDRGSPLHF.